Below are 32 T cell receptor beta chains sequenced from a single sample in a study of human T cells and chemical hapten exposure. TCRdb redid the calling of the 5' RACE reads with MiXCR, one entry per CDR3 protein. The sample lists around 80,000 distinct CDR3 sequences, more than 15% occurring once. It was unfractionated whole blood from which total RNA was extracted. The source is a female donor in good health.

A few counts support this clonotype. V and J are TRBV5-1 and TRBJ2-7; 7 bases match TRBD2. This CDR3 is built from 15 residues. The V gene end was trimmed by 1 base and the J gene end by 2 bases; junction bases not matched to a gene: 6. Germline V gene lookup returns CDR1 SGHRS and CDR2 YFSETQ. The CDR3 nucleotides are TGCGCCAGCAGCTTGAAGGCGGGAGACCCCTACGAGCAGTACTTC. It yields the protein CASSLKAGDPYEQYF.

This clonotype was found a few times. The chain combines TRBV7-8 with TRBJ1-2; a weak D match, TRBD1 (6 bases). The V gene lost 5 bases and the J gene lost 8 bases, with 21 bases spanning the gap. This CDR3 is built from 15 residues. The germline CDR1 and CDR2 sequences are SGHVS and FQNEAQ. In DNA, the CDR3 is TGTGCCAGCAGCAAACAGGGAATTACTACTAACGGCTACACCTTC. It codes for CASSKQGITTNGYTF.

This clonotype was counted once. The chain has TRBV7-2 and TRBJ2-5, with 9 bases identical to TRBD2. CDR1 SGHTA and CDR2 FQGNSA come from the germline V gene. The ends lost 3 bases at V and 3 bases at J; junction bases unmatched: 8. This CDR3 has 16 residues. CDR3 DNA: TGTGCCAGCAGCTTCCGGGGCGGGGGGGCAGAAGAGACCCAGTACTTC. This sequence encodes CASSFRGGGAEETQYF.

This clonotype was observed a few times. This chain links TRBV5-1 with TRBJ2-2; no reliable D call. Trimming left V 0 bases short and J 3 bases short, with 0 bases between. Germline CDR1 is SGHRS and CDR2 is YFSETQ. The CDR3 has 12 amino acids. The chain's CDR3 is CASSLDTGELFF. CDR3 bases: TGCGCCAGCAGCTTGGACACCGGGGAGCTGTTTTTT.

The rearrangement joins TRBV28 to TRBJ2-1, with a possible D match to TRBD2 (6 bases). The germline gives CDR1 MDHEN, CDR2 SYDVKM. This CDR3 has 14 residues. V was clipped by 6 bases and J by 7 bases, with 16 bases between them. The CDR3 bases are TGTGCCAGCAGCCCCGGGGGACTCCGGAATGAGCAGTTCTTC. As protein: CASSPGGLRNEQFF. The full variable domain, its missing parts supplied by reference TRBV28 and TRBJ2-1, is DVKVTQSSRYLVKRTGEKVFLECVQDMDHENMFWYRQDPGLGLRLIYFSYDVKMKEKGDIPEGYSVSREKKERFSLILESASTNQTSMYLCASSPGGLRNEQFFGPGTRLTVL.

The gene calls are TRBV28 and TRBJ1-5; weak D call: TRBD1 (6 bases). The CDR3 covers 15 residues. The V end was cut by 5 bases, the J end by 6 bases, with 17 bases between. In germline, CDR1 is MDHEN, CDR2 SYDVKM. The chain's CDR3 is CASSEGGRDAQPQHF. CDR3 in DNA: TGTGCCAGCAGTGAGGGGGGGCGCGACGCTCAGCCCCAGCATTTT. Supplemented by reference TRBV28 and TRBJ1-5, the full variable domain reads DVKVTQSSRYLVKRTGEKVFLECVQDMDHENMFWYRQDPGLGLRLIYFSYDVKMKEKGDIPEGYSVSREKKERFSLILESASTNQTSMYLCASSEGGRDAQPQHFGDGTRLSIL.

The chain's CDR3 is CASSRDRGTYEQYF. Written as DNA, the CDR3 is TGTGCCAGCAGTCGGGACAGGGGGACCTACGAGCAGTACTTC. The chain uses TRBV11-2 and TRBJ2-7; TRBD1 aligns across 11 bases. Trimming at V came to 6 bases and at J to 2 bases, leaving 3 bases not matched to a gene. Germline CDR1 reads SGHAT; CDR2 reads FQNNGV. The CDR3 loop spans 14 amino acids.

This clonotype turned up a few times. The chain is built from TRBV6-1 and TRBJ2-1; 8 bases agree with TRBD1. The CDR3 contains 14 residues. V was clipped by 2 bases and J by 7 bases; unmatched bases: 4. Germline loops: CDR1 MNHNS, CDR2 SASEGT. The CDR3 here is CASSERDRRNEQFF. The CDR3 region has the DNA TGTGCCAGCAGTGAACGGGACAGGAGGAATGAGCAGTTCTTC.

The chain joins TRBV12-3 or TRBV12-4 to TRBJ1-2; 7 nucleotides agree with TRBD1. The V segment lost 5 bases and the J segment 1 base; nucleotides outside the gene matches: 7. The CDR3 totals 15 residues. The CDR3 sequence is CASSKRGQINYGYTF. In nucleotides, the CDR3 is TGTGCCAGCAGTAAAAGGGGACAGATTAACTATGGCTACACCTTC.

The chain employs TRBV4-3 and TRBJ1-4; a possible D gene is TRBD1 (6 bases). Germline CDR1 LGHNA, CDR2 YSLEER. The ends were cut back, 0 bases at V and 10 bases at J, with 21 bases in the middle. The CDR3 is 17 residues long. In nucleotides, the CDR3 is TGCGCCAGCAGCCAAGACCCCCCCTCGACAGGTCAGGGAAAACTGTTTTTT. Amino acids: CASSQDPPSTGQGKLFF.

In this sample, this clonotype turned up a few times. The gene calls are TRBV18 and TRBJ1-1; D is unclear. Germline-derived CDR1 and CDR2 are KGHSH and LQKENI. CDR3 length equals 14 residues. Trimming cost V 0 bases and J 3 bases, with 8 bases left between them. In DNA, the CDR3 is TGTGCCAGCTCACCACCGTCCAGGTACACTGAAGCTTTCTTT. Protein sequence: CASSPPSRYTEAFF. Looking up the rest from reference TRBV18 and TRBJ1-1 gives the full variable domain: NAGVMQNPRHLVRRRGQEARLRCSPMKGHSHVYWYRQLPEEGLKFMVYLQKENIIDESGMPKERFSAEFPKEGPSILRIQQVVRGDSAAYFCASSPPSRYTEAFFGQGTRLTVV.

This clonotype was counted between two and nine times. The rearrangement uses TRBV6-5 and TRBJ1-1; the D gene is possibly TRBD1 (5 bases). Germline V gene data show CDR1 as MNHEY and CDR2 as SVGAGI. V was shortened by 7 bases and J by 5 bases, with 14 bases between the two germline ends. This CDR3 has 13 residues. Here the CDR3 reads CASNLMEGTEAFF. The CDR3 DNA reads TGTGCCAGCAATCTCATGGAGGGGACTGAAGCTTTCTTT.

This clonotype was counted only a few times. J is TRBJ1-4 and V is TRBV14; 7 bases map to TRBD1. CDR1 is SGHDN, CDR2 FVKESK, per germline. The CDR3 has 15 amino acids. V trimming: 1 base; J trimming: 6 bases; junction bases outside the gene matches: 5. In DNA form, the CDR3 reads TGTGCCAGCAGCCAAGTCCCGGGACAGTATGAAAAACTGTTTTTT. Translated, it gives CASSQVPGQYEKLFF.

This chain connects TRBV28 to TRBJ1-1; D perhaps matches TRBD1 (6 bases). CDR1 and CDR2 (germline): MDHEN, SYDVKM. The length of the CDR3 is 12 residues. With 2 bases removed from V and 8 bases from J, the gap between germline ends came to 9 bases. Here the CDR3 reads CASSLRQAEAFF. The CDR3 nucleotides are TGTGCCAGCAGTTTACGACAGGCAGAAGCTTTCTTT.

This clonotype was seen a handful of times. The chain carries TRBV19 and TRBJ1-5; 7 positions agree with TRBD1. The CDR3 sequence is 16 residues long. In germline, CDR1 is LNHDA, CDR2 SQIVND (reference sequence). The V gene end was trimmed by 4 bases and the J gene end by 3 bases; junction bases not matched to a gene: 9. DNA for the CDR3: TGTGCCAGTAGTAAGTGGGCAGGGGGTTCCAATCAGCCCCAGCATTTT. Protein sequence: CASSKWAGGSNQPQHF.

This clonotype has just a few counts. The V call is TRBV29-1, the J call TRBJ2-7, with 10 bases matching TRBD1. This CDR3 spans 13 amino acids. CDR1 SQVTM and CDR2 ANQGSEA come from the germline V gene. Unmatched junction bases numbered 6, after V lost 7 bases and J lost 3 bases. The CDR3 sequence is CSGGTGEGYEQYF. CDR3 DNA: TGCAGCGGGGGGACAGGGGAGGGCTACGAGCAGTACTTC.

This clonotype was seen at least ten times. The chain uses TRBV27 and TRBJ2-7; D call uncertain. From germline, CDR1 is MNHEY and CDR2 SMNVEV (reference sequence). The V gene lost 6 bases and the J gene lost 1 base, with 13 bases spanning the gap. This CDR3 has 14 residues. CDR3 residues: CASSPRSGSYEQYF. The CDR3 DNA sequence: TGTGCCAGCAGCCCGAGGTCCGGATCCTACGAGCAGTACTTC.

This clonotype was found a few times. The chain uses TRBV10-3 and TRBJ1-2; TRBD1 matches at 8 bases. Looked up from germline, CDR1 is ENHRY and CDR2 is SYGVKD. The CDR3 covers 13 residues. The V and J ends lost 6 bases and 8 bases, in that order; junction bases with no gene match: 8. CDR3 bases: TGTGCCATCAGAAGGACAGGGAAGTACGGCTACACCTTC. It yields the protein CAIRRTGKYGYTF.

In its sample, this clonotype was seen a few times. The chain links TRBV20-1 to TRBJ1-5; D unresolved. Looked up from germline, CDR1 is DFQATT and CDR2 is SNEGSKA (reference sequence). The ends were cut back, 6 bases at V and 1 base at J, with 10 bases in the middle. The CDR3 has 13 residues. CDR3 nucleotides: TGCAGTGCCCTCCATTCCAGCAATCAGCCCCAGCATTTT. Amino acid sequence: CSALHSSNQPQHF.

A remark on this clonotype: Sequence at one end of the junction differs from germline and may be a read error. This sequence joins TRBV28 and TRBJ2-7; D ambiguous. Germline CDR1 MDHEN, CDR2 SYDVKM. The CDR3 is 15 amino acids. CDR3 nucleotides: TGTGCCAGCAGTTTAGACTTCGCCTCCTCCTACGAGCGGTACTTC. It translates to CASSLDFASSYERYF.

The chain couples TRBV6-5 to TRBJ1-1; no definite D call. This CDR3 has 14 amino acids. CDR1 is MNHEY and CDR2 is SVGAGI in the germline V gene. The germline V and J ends were trimmed by 4 bases and 2 bases, with 11 bases remaining between them. In nucleotides, the CDR3 is TGTGCCAGCAGTTTGAGCAGGATCAACACTGAAGCTTTCTTT. It yields the protein CASSLSRINTEAFF.

V usage is TRBV4-2 and J usage is TRBJ2-1; D possibly corresponds to TRBD2 (5 bases). The V end was cut by 8 bases, the J end by 0 bases, with 14 bases between. CDR1 is LGHNA and CDR2 is YNFKEQ in the germline V gene. CDR3 length: 15 residues. CDR3 coding DNA: TGTGCCAGCTCAGCGGAGCAGAGCTCCTACAATGAGCAGTTCTTC. Protein: CASSAEQSSYNEQFF.

The chain links TRBV7-2 to TRBJ2-1, with D maybe TRBD2 (6 bases). The CDR3 has 15 residues. Germline V lookup: CDR1 SGHTA, CDR2 FQGNSA. Trimming took off 2 bases at V and 3 bases at J, with 11 bases between the two ends. The CDR3 is CASSLTSKVYNEQFF. Here the CDR3 DNA reads TGTGCCAGCAGCTTAACTAGCAAGGTCTACAATGAGCAGTTCTTC.

The rearrangement uses TRBV15 and TRBJ2-7; D is uncertain. Germline V gene sequence: CDR1 LNHNV, CDR2 YYDKDF (reference sequence). This CDR3 region has 12 residues. Trimming took 1 base from V and 6 from J, leaving 7 bases between them. This CDR3 reads CATSRAHGEQYF. DNA of the CDR3: TGTGCCACCAGCAGAGCGCATGGCGAGCAGTACTTC.

This clonotype was detected only a few times. The J gene is TRBJ2-7, the V gene TRBV10-3; D gene unclear. Germline-derived CDR1 and CDR2 are ENHRY and SYGVKD. Trimming took off 3 bases at V and 5 bases at J, with 14 bases between the two ends. This CDR3 region has 14 residues. CDR3 sequence reads: CAISEGLGNDEQYF. Written as DNA, the CDR3 is TGTGCCATCAGTGAAGGCTTAGGGAACGACGAGCAGTACTTC.

The rearrangement links TRBV13 to TRBJ2-3; no reliable D call. V lost 5 bases and J lost 5, with 11 bases in between. Germline lookup yields CDR1 PRHDT and CDR2 FYEKMQ (reference sequence). The CDR3 totals 13 residues. The CDR3 protein is CASSPGSLDTQYF. The CDR3 nucleotides read TGTGCCAGCAGCCCTGGATCATTAGATACGCAGTATTTT.

This clonotype was counted only a few times. The chain is built from TRBV12-3 or TRBV12-4 and TRBJ2-1; TRBD1 matches at 7 bases. J lost 7 bases, V lost 7 bases, and 13 bases had no gene match. The CDR3 is made up of 15 amino acids. CDR3 residues: CASKLEGQSPNEQFF. The DNA of the CDR3 is TGTGCCAGCAAATTAGAGGGACAGTCCCCGAATGAGCAGTTCTTC.

This clonotype was seen ten or more times. This chain links TRBV20-1 with TRBJ1-5; D gene uncertain. The V and J ends lost 3 bases and 0 bases respectively, with 15 bases between them. The germline gives CDR1 DFQATT, CDR2 SNEGSKA (reference sequence). CDR3 size: 16 residues. Here the CDR3 DNA reads TGCAGTGCTAGTCGGGTTGACGTCGTTAGCAATCAGCCCCAGCATTTT. Its protein product is CSASRVDVVSNQPQHF.

The chain is built from TRBV5-5 and TRBJ1-1, with no clear D. Germline V gives CDR1 SGHKS, CDR2 YYEKEE (reference sequence). Trimming shortened V by 2 bases and J by 0 bases, and 8 bases separated the two germline ends. CDR3 size: 14 residues. The CDR3 sequence: CASSFGLMNTEAFF. The CDR3, as DNA: TGTGCCAGCAGCTTCGGCCTCATGAACACTGAAGCTTTCTTT.

The chain joins TRBV4-1 to TRBJ2-6, with D tentatively TRBD1 or TRBD2 (5 bases each). The CDR3 is 12 residues long. CDR1 and CDR2 (germline): MGHRA, YSYEKL. The V gene lost 5 bases and the J gene lost 10 bases, with 9 bases spanning the gap. CDR3 sequence reads: CASSGDPNVLTF. In nucleotides, the CDR3 is TGCGCCAGCAGCGGGGACCCTAACGTCCTGACTTTC.

V is TRBV7-2 and J is TRBJ1-1; a weak D match, TRBD1 (6 bases). Germline CDR1 reads SGHTA; CDR2 reads FQGNSA. Trimming removed 5 bases at V and 7 bases at J, with 17 bases between. The CDR3 covers 14 residues. This CDR3 reads CASSRPTGNHEAFF. As DNA, the CDR3 is TGTGCCAGCAGCCGCCCCACAGGGAATCATGAAGCTTTCTTT.

The chain has TRBV29-1 and TRBJ2-3; D gene unclear. The germline gives CDR1 SQVTM, CDR2 ANQGSEA. The CDR3 extends over 15 amino acids. Deletions cut 4 bases from V and 2 bases from J, with 16 bases between. As DNA, the CDR3 is TGCAGCGTTGTTTACTCGATGAGCACCACAGATACGCAGTATTTT. Amino acids: CSVVYSMSTTDTQYF.